This T cell receptor (beta chain) appears in the sequencing data of a study of T cells in Graves' hyperthyroidism and ophthalmopathy. The CDR3 loop spans 12 amino acids. The ends were cut back, 1 base at V and 13 bases at J, with 16 bases in the middle. Germline CDR1 and CDR2: SQVTM and ANQGSEA. Amplified TCR beta CDR3 regions came from RNA transcripts. Initially, a first-round RT-PCR of the TCR CDR3 employed the HTBI primer set. TCRdb itself ran the multiplex PCR reads through MiXCR, one entry per CDR3 protein. Of fewer than 550,000 distinct CDR3 sequences listed, approximately 14% are singletons. The rearrangement links TRBV29-1 to TRBJ1-2; D possibly corresponds to TRBD1 (6 bases). Sequenced: blood. This TCR derives from a woman younger than 30 with Graves' hyperthyroidism. CDR3 protein: CSVEVEEGESTF. In DNA, the CDR3 is TGCAGCGTTGAAGTGGAGGAGGGGGAAAGCACCTTC.